These 27 T cell receptor beta chains were all obtained from the same sample, sequenced in a study of PD-1 blockade in classical Hodgkin lymphoma. Time point in this sample: cycle 4 day 1 (C4D1), after 5 to 7 weeks of nivolumab. All trial patients relapsed after autologous stem cell transplantation. Profiling relied on immunoSEQ multiplex PCR, and the TCRdb table lists in-frame clones only, not all of them. This sample has about 21,000 clones, with 60% to 75% found just once. This specimen consisted of peripheral blood mononuclear cells (PBMCs), obtained before the fourth cycle of nivolumab. These receptors all stem from a human donor with classical Hodgkin lymphoma.

This clone has only a few counts. This chain uses TRBV5-1 with TRBJ2-7, with D possibly being TRBD2 (6 bases). The CDR3 spans 15 residues. Germline CDR1 reads SGHRS; CDR2 reads YFSETQ. V lost 3 bases, J lost 6 bases, and 19 bases lay in between. The CDR3 region has the DNA TGCGCCAGCAGCTCCCTGGAGGGCTATCCGATCGAGCAGTACTTC. It specifies CASSSLEGYPIEQYF.

This clone was detected a few times. The chain carries TRBV7-9 and TRBJ1-1; 7 bases align to TRBD1. CDR1 is SEHNR and CDR2 is FQNEAQ in the germline V gene (reference sequence). The CDR3 spans 15 residues. Trimming at V came to 4 bases and at J to 4 bases, leaving 9 bases not matched to a gene. The CDR3 nucleotides are TGTGCCAGCAGCTCAGCCCCGACAGGGACCACTGAAGCTTTCTTT. Its protein product is CASSSAPTGTTEAFF.

The chain couples TRBV6-6 to TRBJ2-7; 9 bases are a match to TRBD1. Per the germline V gene, CDR1 is MNHNY and CDR2 is SVGAGI (reference sequence). Unmatched junction bases numbered 7, after V lost 2 bases and J lost 5 bases. This CDR3 region has 15 residues. This chain's CDR3 is CASSYVVGTGNEQYF. CDR3 sequence (DNA): TGTGCCAGCAGTTACGTTGTCGGGACAGGGAACGAGCAGTACTTC.

This clone has a handful of counts. The chain combines TRBV28 with TRBJ2-2, with D tentatively TRBD1 or TRBD2 (6 bases each). This CDR3 has 17 amino acids. The V gene's germline CDR1 is MDHEN and CDR2 SYDVKM. Trimming stripped 3 bases from V and 3 bases from J, with 17 bases between. The CDR3 nucleotides are TGTGCCAGCAGTTTTCCAGCAGGGGAGGTCGACACCGGGGAGCTGTTTTTT. This codes for CASSFPAGEVDTGELFF.

This chain connects TRBV5-1 to TRBJ2-1; D is unclear. Trimming left V 5 bases short and J 0 bases short, with 15 bases between. The CDR3 extends over 16 amino acids. Germline V gene sequence: CDR1 SGHRS, CDR2 YFSETQ. This CDR3 is CASRQRVGYSYNEQFF. The CDR3 DNA reads TGCGCCAGCAGACAACGGGTGGGTTACTCCTACAATGAGCAGTTCTTC.

The chain links TRBV10-3 to TRBJ1-4; D is undetermined. This CDR3 is built from 14 residues. Trimming removed 0 bases at V and 8 bases at J, with 10 bases between. Germline V gene sequence: CDR1 ENHRY, CDR2 SYGVKD. CDR3 in DNA: TGTGCCATCAGTGAGTCGGGTGTATTGGAAAAACTGTTTTTT. The encoded protein is CAISESGVLEKLFF.

The CDR3 is CASSQSDGYSNQPQHF. The CDR3 bases are TGCGCCAGCAGTCAATCGGACGGATATAGCAATCAGCCCCAGCATTTT. This chain links TRBV23-1 with TRBJ1-5; D is unclear. TRBV23-1 is recorded as an ORF, its role being uncertain. The CDR3 length is 16 residues. Trimming cost V 0 bases and J 0 bases, with 9 bases left between them.

The sample holds one count of this clone. The chain carries TRBV27 and TRBJ2-6; D is undetermined. The germline CDR1 and CDR2 sequences are MNHEY and SMNVEV (reference sequence). This CDR3 spans 14 amino acids. V was clipped by 4 bases and J by 0 bases, with 4 bases between them. DNA for the CDR3: TGTGCCAGCAGTTCCTACTCTGGGGCCAACGTCCTGACTTTC. Protein: CASSSYSGANVLTF.

Here the CDR3 reads CAIKRTAITDTQYF. CDR3 in DNA: TGTGCCATCAAACGGACAGCTATCACAGATACGCAGTATTTT. This sequence joins TRBV10-3 and TRBJ2-3; tentative D call: TRBD1 (6 bases). The germline V gene encodes CDR1 ENHRY and CDR2 SYGVKD. This CDR3 contains 14 residues. V gave up 7 bases and J gave up 2 bases, with 13 bases separating them.

The rearrangement joins TRBV27 to TRBJ2-1; a weak D match, TRBD2 (6 bases). Trimming removed 4 bases from V and 6 bases from J, with 16 bases in between. CDR3 length equals 15 residues. Germline loops: CDR1 MNHEY, CDR2 SMNVEV (reference sequence). In nucleotides, the CDR3 is TGTGCCAGCAGTTCCCCGGCTAGCGTCCGCAATGAGCAGTTCTTC. The encoded protein is CASSSPASVRNEQFF.

This chain uses TRBV12-5 with TRBJ2-2; D ambiguous. Trimming took 4 bases from V and 5 from J, leaving 17 bases between them. CDR1 is LGHNT and CDR2 is FRNRAP in the germline V gene. The CDR3 runs to 16 residues. CDR3: CASGSRTRMGTGELFF. The CDR3 DNA reads as TGTGCTAGTGGTTCGAGGACCCGGATGGGTACCGGGGAGCTGTTTTTT.

This clone is termed medium-sized. For the CDR3, the DNA is TGTGCCAGTAGTACCGAGGACAGATCGCTGAAGGAGAACTATGGCTACACCTTC. Protein product: CASSTEDRSLKENYGYTF. V gene TRBV19 combines with J gene TRBJ1-2; D possibly corresponds to TRBD1 (6 bases). V lost 4 bases and J 2 bases, leaving 23 bases between the germline ends. The CDR3 totals 18 residues. CDR1 and CDR2 from the germline V gene are LNHDA and SQIVND (reference sequence).

J is TRBJ1-4 and V is TRBV25-1; D call uncertain. CDR1 is MGHDK, CDR2 SYGVNS, per germline. The ends were cut back, 7 bases at V and 2 bases at J, with 11 bases in the middle. The CDR3 runs to 14 residues. The CDR3 sequence is CASTDGLTNEKLFF. Here the CDR3 DNA reads TGTGCCAGCACCGACGGACTGACTAATGAAAAACTGTTTTTT.

This sequence joins TRBV6-5 and TRBJ2-1; the D gene is possibly TRBD2 (5 bases). Trimming stripped 0 bases from V and 2 bases from J, with 8 bases between. This CDR3 has 15 residues. Per germline, CDR1 MNHEY and CDR2 SVGAGI. The CDR3 spells CASSYSAGPYNEQFF. The CDR3, as DNA: TGTGCCAGCAGTTACTCGGCGGGTCCCTACAATGAGCAGTTCTTC.

As to this clone: Within the sample, other DNA sequences also encode this same CDR3. The chain combines TRBV5-6 with TRBJ2-7; no clear D. Germline CDR1 is SGHDT and CDR2 is YYEEEE. The V gene lost 0 bases and the J gene lost 4 bases, with 2 bases spanning the gap. The CDR3 spans 11 residues. CDR3 coding DNA: TGTGCCAGCAGCTTGGCTTACGAGCAGTACTTC. Its protein is CASSLAYEQYF.

This chain uses TRBV6-6 with TRBJ1-1; 7 bases agree with TRBD1. CDR1 is MNHNY, CDR2 SVGAGI, per germline (reference sequence). The J segment lost 5 bases and the V segment lost 6 bases, leaving 6 bases of the junction unmatched. The CDR3 totals 13 residues. DNA for the CDR3: TGTGCCAGCAGACGACAGGGCCCTACTGAAGCTTTCTTT. Protein product: CASRRQGPTEAFF.

The chain employs TRBV27 and TRBJ2-2, with 14 bases aligning to TRBD2. CDR3 length: 18 amino acids. Germline values: CDR1 MNHEY, CDR2 SMNVEV (reference sequence). V dropped 2 bases and J dropped 2; count of bases not matched to a gene: 4. CDR3 nucleotide sequence: TGTGCCAGCAGTTTAGTGGGACTAGCGGGAGTAAACACCGGGGAGCTGTTTTTT. Protein: CASSLVGLAGVNTGELFF.

The J gene is TRBJ2-7, the V gene TRBV10-1, with 9 bases lining up with TRBD2. The CDR3 contains 17 residues. V gave up 0 bases and J gave up 5 bases; unmatched junction bases: 11. Germline V gene lookup returns CDR1 WNHNN and CDR2 SYGVQD (reference sequence). CDR3 sequence reads: CASSESTWASGNHEQYF. CDR3 in DNA: TGCGCCAGCAGTGAGTCGACTTGGGCTAGCGGGAACCACGAGCAGTACTTC.

This clone has just one count. The chain carries TRBV6-5 and TRBJ2-7; possibly TRBD1 or TRBD2 for D (5 bases each). This CDR3 has 15 amino acids. CDR1 and CDR2 (germline): MNHEY, SVGAGI. V shed 6 bases and J shed 6 bases, with 21 bases lying between them. This CDR3 reads CASRFLGGPGGEQYF. CDR3 DNA sequence: TGTGCCAGCAGATTCCTTGGGGGACCGGGTGGCGAGCAGTACTTC.

The chain employs TRBV10-3 and TRBJ1-2, with D perhaps matching TRBD1 (5 bases). V was cut by 7 bases and J by 4 bases, with 13 bases left in between. Germline CDR1 is ENHRY and CDR2 is SYGVKD. The length of the CDR3 is 13 residues. CDR3 nucleotides: TGTGCCATCACCGGCCAGGGAACCTATGGCTACACCTTC. Translated: CAITGQGTYGYTF.

V gene TRBV15 combines with J gene TRBJ2-7; the match to TRBD1 covers 11 bases. Trimming removed 3 bases from V and 5 bases from J; junction bases left unmatched: 9. Per germline, CDR1 LNHNV and CDR2 YYDKDF (reference sequence). This CDR3 spans 16 amino acids. Here the CDR3 reads CATSRGTGGSSHEQYF. In DNA, the CDR3 is TGTGCCACCAGCAGGGGGACAGGGGGTTCTTCCCACGAGCAGTACTTC.

This chain joins TRBV7-8 and TRBJ2-1; 9 nucleotides line up with TRBD1. V gave up 4 bases and J gave up 10 bases; unmatched junction bases: 8. Germline CDR1 is SGHVS and CDR2 is FQNEAQ. This CDR3 is 14 amino acids long. CDR3 sequence (DNA): TGTGCCAGCAGCTACAAGACAGGGGGGGGAGAGCAGTTCTTC. Its translation: CASSYKTGGGEQFF. Combining the CDR3 with reference TRBV7-8 and TRBJ2-1 gives the whole variable domain GAGVSQSPRYKVAKRGQDVALRCDPISGHVSLFWYQQALGQGPEFLTYFQNEAQLDKSGLPSDRFFAERPEGSVSTLKIQRTQQEDSAVYLCASSYKTGGGEQFFGPGTRLTVL.

V usage is TRBV27 and J usage is TRBJ2-1; 12 nucleotides line up with TRBD2. Trimming at V came to 5 bases and at J to 7 bases, leaving 12 bases not matched to a gene. The V gene's germline CDR1 is MNHEY and CDR2 SMNVEV (reference sequence). This CDR3 has 17 amino acids. CDR3 in DNA: TGTGCCAGCAGTCGTTATCCCGGACTAGCGGGACAGAATGAGCAGTTCTTC. It yields the protein CASSRYPGLAGQNEQFF.

The chain joins TRBV28 to TRBJ1-4; D remains unclear. Germline CDR1 reads MDHEN; CDR2 reads SYDVKM. V shed 7 bases and J shed 0 bases, with 12 bases lying between them. The CDR3 spans 15 residues. The CDR3 DNA reads as TGTGCCAGCATGTCGGGGATGGCAACTAATGAAAAACTGTTTTTT. As protein: CASMSGMATNEKLFF. The variable domain in full, completed from reference TRBV28 and TRBJ1-4, reads DVKVTQSSRYLVKRTGEKVFLECVQDMDHENMFWYRQDPGLGLRLIYFSYDVKMKEKGDIPEGYSVSREKKERFSLILESASTNQTSMYLCASMSGMATNEKLFFGSGTQLSVL.

This clone was seen more than once but under ten times. The chain has TRBV5-1 and TRBJ2-7; TRBD1 agrees at 8 bases. Germline V lookup: CDR1 SGHRS, CDR2 YFSETQ. Germline trimming cut 4 bases from V and 2 bases from J; bases unmatched to any gene: 5. The CDR3 runs to 14 residues. The CDR3 DNA sequence: TGCGCCAGCAGCATAAGGACAGGGACCTACGAGCAGTACTTC. Protein product: CASSIRTGTYEQYF.

This sequence joins TRBV6-5 and TRBJ2-5; tentatively, D is TRBD1 (6 bases). Per germline, CDR1 MNHEY and CDR2 SVGAGI. This CDR3 is built from 14 residues. With 2 bases removed from V and 3 bases from J, the gap between germline ends came to 10 bases. CDR3 DNA sequence: TGTGCCAGCAGTTACGGTACAGGGAAAGAGACCCAGTACTTC. Translated, it gives CASSYGTGKETQYF.

This clone has more than one count but fewer than ten. Other nucleotide sequences from this sample produce the same CDR3. The genes are TRBV6-5 and TRBJ1-1, with a weak D call TRBD1 (6 bases). V lost 6 bases, J lost 1 base, and 9 bases lay in between. Germline V gives CDR1 MNHEY, CDR2 SVGAGI. The CDR3 covers 13 residues. Written as DNA, the CDR3 is TGTGCCAGCAGCTCGGGACAGAACACTGAAGCTTTCTTT. It encodes CASSSGQNTEAFF.